This T cell receptor beta chain came from a study of blood T cells in healthy people across ages. With 4 bases removed from V and 1 base from J, the gap between germline ends came to 22 bases. Germline V CDR1 and CDR2: MNHEY, SVGAGI. This CDR3 spans 18 amino acids. Primers used in a second PCR of about 7 to 12 cycles were a sample-barcoded 5' primer and a J-beta primer mix. Each CDR3 protein gets one entry after TCRdb re-called the 5' RACE reads with MiXCR. The data contain some 640,000 distinct CDR3 sequences, roughly 30% of them singletons. The chain is built from TRBV6-5 and TRBJ1-1; D is perhaps TRBD1 (5 bases). This receptor was identified in a woman older than 75 in good health. Specimen: blood. As DNA, the CDR3 is TGTGCCAGCAGTTCCCTGTTTCCTCGGGACCGAAGGAACACTGAAGCTTTCTTT. Residues: CASSSLFPRDRRNTEAFF.